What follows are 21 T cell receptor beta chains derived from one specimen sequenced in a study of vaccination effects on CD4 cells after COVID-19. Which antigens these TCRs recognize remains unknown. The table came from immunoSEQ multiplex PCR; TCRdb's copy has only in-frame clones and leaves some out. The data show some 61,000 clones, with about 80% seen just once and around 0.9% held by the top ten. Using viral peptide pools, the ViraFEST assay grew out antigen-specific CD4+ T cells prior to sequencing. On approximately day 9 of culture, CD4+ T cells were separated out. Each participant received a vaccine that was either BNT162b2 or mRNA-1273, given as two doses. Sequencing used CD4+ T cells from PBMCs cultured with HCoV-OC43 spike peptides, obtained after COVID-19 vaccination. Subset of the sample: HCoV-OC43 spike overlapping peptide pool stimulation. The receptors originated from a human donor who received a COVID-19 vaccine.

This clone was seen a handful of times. The CDR3: CASSITQDGYTF. The CDR3 region has the DNA TGCGCCAGCAGCATTACACAGGATGGCTACACCTTC. The chain recombines TRBV5-1 with TRBJ1-2, with TRBD1 as a possible D gene (5 bases). Germline lookup yields CDR1 SGHRS and CDR2 YFSETQ. The CDR3 extends over 12 amino acids. Trimming took off 4 bases at V and 6 bases at J, with 10 bases between the two ends.

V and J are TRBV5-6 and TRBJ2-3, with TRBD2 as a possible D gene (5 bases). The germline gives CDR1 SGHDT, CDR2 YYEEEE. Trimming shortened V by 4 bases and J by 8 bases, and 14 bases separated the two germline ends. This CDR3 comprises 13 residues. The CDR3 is CASSVETRGTQYF. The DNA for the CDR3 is TGTGCCAGCAGCGTCGAGACTCGGGGTACGCAGTATTTT.

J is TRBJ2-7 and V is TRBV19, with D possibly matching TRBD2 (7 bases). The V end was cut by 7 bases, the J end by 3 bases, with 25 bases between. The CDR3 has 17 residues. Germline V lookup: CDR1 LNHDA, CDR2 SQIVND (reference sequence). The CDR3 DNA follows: TGTGCCAGTACCACACGAGGGGGGGCAAGGGGAAGCTACGAGCAGTACGTC. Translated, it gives CASTTRGGARGSYEQYV.

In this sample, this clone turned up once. The CDR3 DNA follows: TGCGCCAGCACCCGGCAGGGCGCTGAAGATACGCAGTATTTT. This gives the protein CASTRQGAEDTQYF. The rearrangement uses TRBV5-1 and TRBJ2-3, with D possibly TRBD1 on 5 matching bases. The CDR3 has 14 amino acids. Germline CDR1 and CDR2: SGHRS and YFSETQ. Trimming removed 6 bases at V and 5 bases at J, with 16 bases between.

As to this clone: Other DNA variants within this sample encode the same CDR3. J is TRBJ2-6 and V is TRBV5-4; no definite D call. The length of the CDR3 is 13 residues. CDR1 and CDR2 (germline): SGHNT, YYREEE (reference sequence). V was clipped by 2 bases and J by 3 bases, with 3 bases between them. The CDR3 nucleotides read TGTGCCAGCAGCTTTAGTGGGGCCAACGTCCTGACTTTC. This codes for CASSFSGANVLTF.

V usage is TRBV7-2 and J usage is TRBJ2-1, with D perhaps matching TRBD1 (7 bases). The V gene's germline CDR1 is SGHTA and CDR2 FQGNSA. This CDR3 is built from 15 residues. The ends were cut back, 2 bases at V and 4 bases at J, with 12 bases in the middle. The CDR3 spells CASSLTGDSYNEQFF. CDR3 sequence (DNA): TGTGCCAGCAGCTTAACAGGGGACTCTTACAATGAGCAGTTCTTC.

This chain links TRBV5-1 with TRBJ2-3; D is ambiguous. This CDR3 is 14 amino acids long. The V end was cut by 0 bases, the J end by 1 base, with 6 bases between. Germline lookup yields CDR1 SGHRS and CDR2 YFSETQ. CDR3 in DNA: TGCGCCAGCAGCTTGGTCGCGGGCACAGATACGCAGTATTTT. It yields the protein CASSLVAGTDTQYF.

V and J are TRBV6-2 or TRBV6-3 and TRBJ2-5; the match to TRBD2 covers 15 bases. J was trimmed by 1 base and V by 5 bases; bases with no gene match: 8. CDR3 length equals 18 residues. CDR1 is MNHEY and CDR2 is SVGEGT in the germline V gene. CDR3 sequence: CASSAPGLAGGSQETQYF. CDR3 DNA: TGTGCCAGCAGTGCGCCGGGACTAGCGGGGGGCAGCCAAGAGACCCAGTACTTC.

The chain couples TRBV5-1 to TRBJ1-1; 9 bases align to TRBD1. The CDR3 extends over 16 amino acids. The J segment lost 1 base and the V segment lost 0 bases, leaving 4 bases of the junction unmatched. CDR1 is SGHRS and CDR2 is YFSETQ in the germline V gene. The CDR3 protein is CASSLGRGQGNTEAFF. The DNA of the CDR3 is TGCGCCAGCAGCTTGGGGAGGGGACAGGGGAACACTGAAGCTTTCTTT.

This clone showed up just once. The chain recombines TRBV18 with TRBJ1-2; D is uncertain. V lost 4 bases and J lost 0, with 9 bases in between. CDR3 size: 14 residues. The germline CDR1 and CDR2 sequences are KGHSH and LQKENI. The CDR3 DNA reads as TGTGCCAGCTCACGAGGTGAGGCTAACTATGGCTACACCTTC. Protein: CASSRGEANYGYTF. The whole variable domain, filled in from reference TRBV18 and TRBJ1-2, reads NAGVMQNPRHLVRRRGQEARLRCSPMKGHSHVYWYRQLPEEGLKFMVYLQKENIIDESGMPKERFSAEFPKEGPSILRIQQVVRGDSAAYFCASSRGEANYGYTFGSGTRLTVV.

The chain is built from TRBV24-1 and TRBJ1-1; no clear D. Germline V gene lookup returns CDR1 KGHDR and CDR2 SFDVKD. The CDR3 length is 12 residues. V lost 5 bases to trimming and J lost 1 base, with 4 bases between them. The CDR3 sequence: CATSGENTEAFF. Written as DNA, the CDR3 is TGTGCCACCAGTGGGGAGAACACTGAAGCTTTCTTT.

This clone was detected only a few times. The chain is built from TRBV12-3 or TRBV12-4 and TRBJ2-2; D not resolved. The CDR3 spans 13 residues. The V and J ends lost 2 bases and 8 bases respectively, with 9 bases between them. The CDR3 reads CASSLRVGGELFF. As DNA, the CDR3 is TGTGCCAGCAGTTTACGAGTCGGGGGGGAGCTGTTTTTT.

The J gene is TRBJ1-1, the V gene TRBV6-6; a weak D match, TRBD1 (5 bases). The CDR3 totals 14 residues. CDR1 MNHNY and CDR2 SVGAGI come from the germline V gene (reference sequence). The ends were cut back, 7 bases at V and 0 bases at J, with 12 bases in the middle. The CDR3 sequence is CASIRQNMNTEAFF. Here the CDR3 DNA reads TGTGCCAGCATAAGACAGAACATGAACACTGAAGCTTTCTTT.

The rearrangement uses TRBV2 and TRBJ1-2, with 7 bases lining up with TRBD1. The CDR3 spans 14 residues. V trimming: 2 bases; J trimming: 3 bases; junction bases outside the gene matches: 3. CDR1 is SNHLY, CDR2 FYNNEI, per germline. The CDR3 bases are TGTGCCAGCAGTGAACAGGGGGATTACTATGGCTACACCTTC. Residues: CASSEQGDYYGYTF.

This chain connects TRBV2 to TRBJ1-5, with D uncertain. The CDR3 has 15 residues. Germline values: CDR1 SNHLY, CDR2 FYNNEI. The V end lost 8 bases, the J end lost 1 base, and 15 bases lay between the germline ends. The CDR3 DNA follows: TGTGCCAGCGCCATTGGGCGGTTAAGCAATCAGCCCCAGCATTTT. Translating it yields CASAIGRLSNQPQHF.

DNA for the CDR3: TGTGCCAGCAGCCAAGAAGTCGGGGACAATCAGCCCCAGCATTTT. It encodes CASSQEVGDNQPQHF. This chain connects TRBV3-1 (or the pseudogene TRBV3-2) to TRBJ1-5; D uncertain. V lost 0 bases and J 3 bases, leaving 9 bases between the germline ends. This CDR3 region has 15 residues. Germline loops: CDR1 LGHDT, CDR2 YNNKEL (reference sequence).

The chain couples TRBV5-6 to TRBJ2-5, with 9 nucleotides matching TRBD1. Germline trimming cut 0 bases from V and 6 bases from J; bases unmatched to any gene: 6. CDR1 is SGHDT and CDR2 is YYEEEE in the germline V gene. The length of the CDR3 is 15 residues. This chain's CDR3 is CASSLEGQGRQTQYF. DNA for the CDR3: TGTGCCAGCAGCTTGGAGGGACAGGGACGACAGACCCAGTACTTC.

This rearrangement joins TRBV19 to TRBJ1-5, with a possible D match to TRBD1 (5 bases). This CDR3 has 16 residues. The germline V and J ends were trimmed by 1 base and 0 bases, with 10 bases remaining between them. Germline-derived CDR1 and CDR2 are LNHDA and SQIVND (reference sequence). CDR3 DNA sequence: TGTGCCAGTAGTATAGGGACAATTAATAGCAATCAGCCCCAGCATTTT. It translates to CASSIGTINSNQPQHF.

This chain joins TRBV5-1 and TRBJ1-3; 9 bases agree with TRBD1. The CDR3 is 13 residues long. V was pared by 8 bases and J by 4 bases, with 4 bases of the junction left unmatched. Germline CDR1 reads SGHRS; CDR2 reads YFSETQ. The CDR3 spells CASGTGTGNTIYF. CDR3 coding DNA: TGCGCCAGTGGGACAGGGACGGGAAACACCATATATTTT.

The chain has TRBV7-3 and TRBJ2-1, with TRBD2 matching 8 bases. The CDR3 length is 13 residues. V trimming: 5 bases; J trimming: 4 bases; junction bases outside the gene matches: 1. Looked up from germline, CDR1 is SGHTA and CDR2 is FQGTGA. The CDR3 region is CASSAGGYNEQFF. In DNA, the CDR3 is TGTGCCAGCAGCGCGGGAGGATACAATGAGCAGTTCTTC. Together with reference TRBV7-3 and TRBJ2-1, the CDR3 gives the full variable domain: GAGVSQTPSNKVTEKGKYVELRCDPISGHTALYWYRQSLGQGPEFLIYFQGTGAADDSGLPNDRFFAVRPEGSVSTLKIQRTERGDSAVYLCASSAGGYNEQFFGPGTRLTVL.

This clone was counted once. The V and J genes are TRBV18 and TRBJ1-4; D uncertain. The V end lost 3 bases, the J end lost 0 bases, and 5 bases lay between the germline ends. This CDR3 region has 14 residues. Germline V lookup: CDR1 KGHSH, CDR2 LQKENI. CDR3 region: CASSPGATNEKLFF. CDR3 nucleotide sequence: TGTGCCAGCTCACCCGGAGCAACTAATGAAAAACTGTTTTTT.